A single sample gave rise to the 23 T cell receptor beta chains below, sequenced in a study of T cells after yellow fever vaccination. TCRdb independently ran MiXCR on the 5' RACE reads; one entry per CDR3 protein. The sample includes 300,000 to 350,000 distinct CDR3 sequences, around 4.4% of them seen just once. The source was PBMCs, collected 15 days after the yellow fever booster vaccination. The source of these receptors is a young man who received the YFV17D yellow fever vaccine.

The gene calls are TRBV6-5 and TRBJ2-7; TRBD1 or TRBD2 may be the D gene (6 bases each). This CDR3 is built from 13 residues. Trimming took 2 bases from V and 5 from J, leaving 10 bases between them. Per the germline V gene, CDR1 is MNHEY and CDR2 is SVGAGI. The CDR3 coding sequence is TGTGCCAGCAGTTACGGGGGGCGGAACGAGCAGTACTTC. It codes for CASSYGGRNEQYF.

This clonotype was counted ten times or more. V gene TRBV7-3 combines with J gene TRBJ2-4, with D unresolved. The CDR3 loop spans 13 amino acids. CDR1 and CDR2 from the germline V gene are SGHTA and FQGTGA. Trimming took off 1 base at V and 5 bases at J, with 6 bases between the two ends. CDR3 nucleotides: TGTGCCAGCAGCTTAAAAGGAGAAAACATTCAGTACTTC. As protein: CASSLKGENIQYF.

V and J are TRBV5-1 and TRBJ2-2; 8 bases align to TRBD1. The V and J ends lost 0 bases and 6 bases, in that order; junction bases with no gene match: 1. CDR3 length equals 14 residues. Germline loops: CDR1 SGHRS, CDR2 YFSETQ. DNA for the CDR3: TGCGCCAGCAGCTTGGCGACAGGGGCCGGGGAGCTGTTTTTT. This encodes CASSLATGAGELFF.

This clonotype was detected ten times or more. An end of the junction differs from the germline gene, which may be a read error. The chain recombines TRBV7-9 with TRBJ2-3; D is unresolved. CDR1 and CDR2 (germline): SEHNR, FQNEAQ (reference sequence). The CDR3 totals 8 residues. CDR3 region: CASSLTVF. Here the CDR3 DNA reads TGTGCCAGCAGTTTGACTGTTTTT.

Concerning this clonotype itself: One base away lies a much larger clone, so this may be a sequencing read error. The V call is TRBV12-3 or TRBV12-4, the J call TRBJ1-2; D unclear. The CDR3 totals 14 residues. V gave up 0 bases and J gave up 5 bases, with 10 bases separating them. CDR3 sequence: CASSLASATYGYTF. CDR3 sequence (DNA): TGTGCCAGCAGTTTAGCCTCGGCCACATATGGCTACACCTTC.

The chain uses TRBV7-2 and TRBJ2-1; 14 bases line up with TRBD2. Germline CDR1 SGHTA, CDR2 FQGNSA. The CDR3 spans 16 residues. J was trimmed by 8 bases and V by 6 bases; bases with no gene match: 9. The CDR3: CASSPMTSGGAHEQFF. The CDR3 nucleotides are TGTGCCAGCAGTCCGATGACTAGCGGGGGGGCACATGAGCAGTTCTTC.

This clonotype was observed a few times. The V and J genes are TRBV3-1 and TRBJ2-5; 13 nucleotides match TRBD2. The V gene's germline CDR1 is LGHDT and CDR2 YNNKEL (reference sequence). This CDR3 has 18 residues. The V segment lost 4 bases and the J segment 2 bases; nucleotides outside the gene matches: 10. The CDR3 loop reads CASSPFGGLAGVQETQYF. The CDR3 coding sequence is TGTGCCAGCAGCCCCTTTGGTGGACTAGCGGGAGTTCAAGAGACCCAGTACTTC.

This clonotype occurred many times. The V gene is TRBV5-1, the J gene TRBJ1-1; 7 bases agree with TRBD1. The CDR3 loop spans 14 amino acids. Per the germline V gene, CDR1 is SGHRS and CDR2 is YFSETQ. The V gene end was trimmed by 2 bases and the J gene end by 3 bases; junction bases not matched to a gene: 4. The CDR3 sequence is CASSFFTGDTEAFF. In DNA form, the CDR3 reads TGCGCCAGCAGCTTTTTTACAGGGGACACTGAAGCTTTCTTT.

This sequence joins TRBV19 and TRBJ1-5, with 10 nucleotides matching TRBD1. The CDR3 totals 17 residues. V lost 5 bases and J lost 6; bases outside the gene matches: 13. The germline CDR1 and CDR2 sequences are LNHDA and SQIVND (reference sequence). The CDR3 region is CASSSGQGSFDLQPQHF. The CDR3 DNA follows: TGTGCCAGTAGTTCGGGACAGGGGAGTTTTGACCTTCAGCCCCAGCATTTT. Together with reference TRBV19 and TRBJ1-5, the CDR3 gives the full variable domain: DGGITQSPKYLFRKEGQNVTLSCEQNLNHDAMYWYRQDPGQGLRLIYYSQIVNDFQKGDIAEGYSVSREKKESFPLTVTSAQKNPTAFYLCASSSGQGSFDLQPQHFGDGTRLSIL.

V gene TRBV7-9 combines with J gene TRBJ2-3, with TRBD1 as a possible D gene (6 bases). The CDR3 spans 15 residues. Looked up from germline, CDR1 is SEHNR and CDR2 is FQNEAQ (reference sequence). Trimming pared 5 bases from V and 1 base from J, leaving 13 bases between. CDR3 residues: CASSLGGSGTDTQYF. In DNA form, the CDR3 reads TGTGCCAGCAGCCTAGGGGGTAGCGGCACAGATACGCAGTATTTT.

This clonotype was picked up a small number of times. The chain is built from TRBV21-1 and TRBJ1-5. TRBV21-1 is a listed pseudogene. The CDR3 spans 12 residues. CDR3 in amino acids: CASSNPLRPQHF. Written as DNA, the CDR3 is TGTGCCAGCAGCAACCCTCTCCGGCCCCAGCATTTT.

V and J are TRBV5-1 and TRBJ2-1, with 11 bases lining up with TRBD2. V trimming: 4 bases; J trimming: 5 bases; junction bases outside the gene matches: 8. Germline-derived CDR1 and CDR2 are SGHRS and YFSETQ. CDR3 size: 16 residues. CDR3 sequence (DNA): TGCGCCAGCAGCCCCCAACTAGCGGGGGTCAACAATGAGCAGTTCTTC. It encodes CASSPQLAGVNNEQFF.

There are many counts of this clonotype. CDR3 sequence (DNA): TGTGCCAGCAGAGATGGGACAGGGGGGATCAATCAGCCCCAGCATTTT. Translated: CASRDGTGGINQPQHF. The genes are TRBV6-1 and TRBJ1-5; TRBD1 aligns across 11 bases. Germline CDR1 MNHNS, CDR2 SASEGT. The CDR3 totals 16 residues. J was trimmed by 3 bases and V by 6 bases; bases with no gene match: 7.

This clonotype appeared many times. The chain has TRBV25-1 and TRBJ2-3; TRBD2 matches at 10 bases. The germline V gene encodes CDR1 MGHDK and CDR2 SYGVNS. The CDR3 length is 17 residues. The junction had 15 bases not matched to a gene; V was cut back by 10 bases and J by 2 bases. CDR3 protein: CATGVGLAGVSTDTQYF. In DNA, the CDR3 is TGTGCCACCGGGGTGGGGCTAGCGGGGGTTTCCACAGATACGCAGTATTTT. The full variable domain, completed using reference TRBV25-1 and TRBJ2-3, is EADIYQTPRYLVIGTGKKITLECSQTMGHDKMYWYQQDPGMELHLIHYSYGVNSTEKGDLSSESTVSRIRTEHFPLTLESARPSHTSQYLCATGVGLAGVSTDTQYFGPGTRLTVL.

This clonotype was detected many times. The chain joins TRBV23-1 to TRBJ2-7; tentative D call: TRBD1 (6 bases). TRBV23-1 counts as an open reading frame of uncertain function. With 4 bases removed from V and 3 bases from J, the gap between germline ends came to 13 bases. The CDR3 spans 14 residues. The CDR3 DNA sequence: TGCGCCAGCAGTCCGTTGACAGGCCACTACGAGCAGTACTTC. This encodes CASSPLTGHYEQYF.

This clonotype was detected a few times. This chain's CDR3 is CASFRASGELYNEQFF. CDR3 in DNA: TGTGCCAGCTTTAGGGCTAGCGGGGAACTCTACAATGAGCAGTTCTTC. This rearrangement joins TRBV5-4 to TRBJ2-1; TRBD2 matches at 9 bases. Germline V gives CDR1 SGHNT, CDR2 YYREEE (reference sequence). The junction had 11 bases not matched to a gene; V was cut back by 7 bases and J by 3 bases. The CDR3 runs 16 residues.

This clonotype has a count of ten or more. This chain links TRBV5-1 with TRBJ1-3; D is undetermined. Germline V CDR1 and CDR2: SGHRS, YFSETQ. The CDR3 covers 17 residues. Trimming left V 4 bases short and J 0 bases short, with 17 bases between. Here the CDR3 DNA reads TGCGCCAGCAGCCCCGACCGACAAGGCGACTCTGGAAACACCATATATTTT. This sequence encodes CASSPDRQGDSGNTIYF.

This chain links TRBV6-1 with TRBJ1-5, with D possibly matching TRBD1 (5 bases). Germline values: CDR1 MNHNS, CDR2 SASEGT. Trimming cost V 1 base and J 1 base, with 8 bases left between them. The CDR3 sequence is 15 residues long. Written as DNA, the CDR3 is TGTGCCAGCAGTGAAGGGACATTAAGCAATCAGCCCCAGCATTTT. Translating it yields CASSEGTLSNQPQHF.

This clonotype appeared a few times. The V gene is TRBV5-4, the J gene TRBJ1-2; perhaps TRBD1 as D (5 bases). The CDR3 is 16 amino acids. V lost 0 bases, J lost 1 base, and 13 bases lay in between. Germline assignment: CDR1 SGHNT and CDR2 YYREEE (reference sequence). CDR3 amino acids: CASSLDPGRGNYGYTF. In DNA form, the CDR3 reads TGTGCCAGCAGCTTGGACCCAGGGCGGGGTAACTATGGCTACACCTTC.

The rearrangement joins TRBV14 to TRBJ1-2; a weak D match, TRBD1 (5 bases). The CDR3 spans 13 residues. Germline V CDR1 and CDR2: SGHDN, FVKESK. Deletions cut 3 bases from V and 4 bases from J, with 9 bases between. CDR3 nucleotide sequence: TGTGCCAGCAGCCAGGGGCTAAGCTATGGCTACACCTTC. Amino acid sequence: CASSQGLSYGYTF.

The rearrangement joins TRBV27 to TRBJ2-5, with D hard to call. Trimming took off 8 bases at V and 7 bases at J, with 8 bases between the two ends. Per the germline V gene, CDR1 is MNHEY and CDR2 is SMNVEV (reference sequence). This CDR3 contains 10 residues. The CDR3 coding sequence is TGTGCCAGCGGCTTCGGGACCCAGTACTTC. It translates to CASGFGTQYF.

The genes are TRBV7-2 and TRBJ1-4, with a possible D match to TRBD1 (5 bases). Per germline, CDR1 SGHTA and CDR2 FQGNSA. V was clipped by 6 bases and J by 7 bases, with 15 bases between them. The CDR3 loop spans 14 amino acids. The CDR3 here is CASRPAGEGEKLFF. The CDR3, as DNA: TGTGCCAGCAGACCGGCGGGGGAGGGTGAAAAACTGTTTTTT.

This clonotype has ten or more counts. V and J are TRBV5-1 and TRBJ2-4, with a weak D call TRBD1 (6 bases). Germline V CDR1 and CDR2: SGHRS, YFSETQ. Trimming removed 0 bases from V and 5 bases from J, with 6 bases in between. This CDR3 region has 13 residues. The CDR3 protein is CASSLAGENIQYF. Here the CDR3 DNA reads TGCGCCAGCAGCTTGGCAGGGGAAAACATTCAGTACTTC.